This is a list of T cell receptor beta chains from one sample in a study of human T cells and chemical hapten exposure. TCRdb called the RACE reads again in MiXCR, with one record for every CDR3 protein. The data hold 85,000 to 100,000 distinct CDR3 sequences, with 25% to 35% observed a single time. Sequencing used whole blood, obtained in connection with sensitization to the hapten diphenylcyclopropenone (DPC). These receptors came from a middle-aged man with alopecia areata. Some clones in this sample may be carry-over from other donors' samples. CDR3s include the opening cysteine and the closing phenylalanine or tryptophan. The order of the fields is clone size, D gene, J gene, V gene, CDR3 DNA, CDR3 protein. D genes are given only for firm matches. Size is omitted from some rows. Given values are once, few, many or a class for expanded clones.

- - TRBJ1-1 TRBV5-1 TGCGCCAGCAGCTTGGACGGCCTTGGTACTGAAGCTTTCTTT CASSLDGLGTEAFF
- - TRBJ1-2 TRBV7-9 TGTGCCAGCAGCCCAGGAAGTTATGGCTACACCTTC CASSPGSYGYTF
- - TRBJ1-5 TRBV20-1 TGCAGTGCTAGAGTCGGCGGAAATAGCAATCAGCCCCAGCATTTT CSARVGGNSNQPQHF
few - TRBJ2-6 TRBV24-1 TGTGCCACCAGTGCAGGAGGTTCTGGGGCCAACGTCCTGACTTTC CATSAGGSGANVLTF
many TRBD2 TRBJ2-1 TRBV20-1 TGCAGTGCTAGTAGCGGGAGGGACTACAATGAGCAGTTCTTC CSASSGRDYNEQFF
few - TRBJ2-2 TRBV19 TGTGCCAGTAATGAGGGACGTGGCACCGGGGAGCTGTTTTTT CASNEGRGTGELFF
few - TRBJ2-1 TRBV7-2 TGTGCCAGCAGAGGAGGGGGAAATGAGCAGTTCTTC CASRGGGNEQFF
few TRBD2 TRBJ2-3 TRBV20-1 TGCAGTGCTTCTCGGACTAGCGGGGCCCTCGGTACGCAGTATTTT CSASRTSGALGTQYF
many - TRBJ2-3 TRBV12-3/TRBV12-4 TGTGCCAGCAGTTCCTGGTCTGGTGGGGCAGATACGCAGTATTTT CASSSWSGGADTQYF
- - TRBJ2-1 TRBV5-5 TGTGCCAGCAGGATGGAGGCCGCCGATGAGCAGTTCTTC CASRMEAADEQFF
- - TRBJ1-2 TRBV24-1 TGTGCCACCAGTGATCACAGAGGTTCTGGCTACACCTTC CATSDHRGSGYTF
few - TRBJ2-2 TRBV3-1 TGTGCCAGCAGCCAAGTCGTAGCAGTTTCGTTGGGAACCGGGGAGCTGTTTTTT CASSQVVAVSLGTGELFF
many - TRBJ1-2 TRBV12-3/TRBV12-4 TGTGCCAGCAGTTTTGGGACCAACTATGGCTACACCTTC CASSFGTNYGYTF
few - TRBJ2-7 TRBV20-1 TGCAGTGCAACAGCGGGCCAATATGAGCAGTACTTC CSATAGQYEQYF
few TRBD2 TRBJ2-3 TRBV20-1 TGCAGTGCAACTAGCGGCCACACAGATACGCAGTATTTT CSATSGHTDTQYF
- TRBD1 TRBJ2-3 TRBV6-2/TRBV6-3 TGTGCCAGCCGTGACAGGGGGGGCACAGATACGCAGTATTTT CASRDRGGTDTQYF
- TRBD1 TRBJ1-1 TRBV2 TGTGCCAGCAGTAGACAGGGGGGAGTCACTGAAGCTTTCTTT CASSRQGGVTEAFF
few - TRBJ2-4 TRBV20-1 TGCAGTGCTAGAGATCATGCGATAGCCAAAAACATTCAGTACTTC CSARDHAIAKNIQYF
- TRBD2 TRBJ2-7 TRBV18 TGTGCCAGCTCACCACGACTAGCGGGGACCGACTACGAGCAGTACTTC CASSPRLAGTDYEQYF
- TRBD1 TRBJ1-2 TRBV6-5 TGTGCCAGCAGCCGGGACAGTCGGTCCTATGGCTACACCTTC CASSRDSRSYGYTF
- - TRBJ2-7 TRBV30 TGTGCCTGGAGTCTACTATCCCAGGTGGACGAGCAGTACTTC CAWSLLSQVDEQYF
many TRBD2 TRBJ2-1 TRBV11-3 TGTGCCAGCAGCTTAGAGGGGGGGGAATACAATGAGCAGTTCTTC CASSLEGGEYNEQFF
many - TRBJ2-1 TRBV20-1 TGCAGTCCTCTGGCGGTAGGAATCGATGAGCAGTTCTTC CSPLAVGIDEQFF
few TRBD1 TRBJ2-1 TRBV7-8 TGTGCCAGCACCCAATCCCCGGGGACAGCCCATGAGCAGTTCTTC CASTQSPGTAHEQFF
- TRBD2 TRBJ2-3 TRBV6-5 TGTGCCAGCAGTTACGCTAGCGGAGGCCCAGATACGCAGTATTTT CASSYASGGPDTQYF
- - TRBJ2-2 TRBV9 TGTACCAGCAGCGTAGGTACAGCGAACACCGGGGAGCTGTTTTTT CTSSVGTANTGELFF
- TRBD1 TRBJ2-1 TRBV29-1 TGCAGCGTTGGGGGGGCTACAGGGGGCGATGAGCAGTTCTTC CSVGGATGGDEQFF
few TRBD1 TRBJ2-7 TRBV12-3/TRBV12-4 TGTGCCAGCAGCTCCGGACAGGGGGTCTCCTACGAGCAGTACTTC CASSSGQGVSYEQYF
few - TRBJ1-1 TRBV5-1 TGCGCCAGCAGATTCCGGGACGTAAATGAAGCTTTCTTT CASRFRDVNEAFF
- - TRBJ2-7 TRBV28 TGTGCCAGCAGTTTTTTAGACGGAGGCTCCTACGAGCAGTACTTC CASSFLDGGSYEQYF
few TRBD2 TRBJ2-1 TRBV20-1 TGCAGTGCTAATAGCGGGGATGCTTCCAATGAGCAGTTCTTC CSANSGDASNEQFF
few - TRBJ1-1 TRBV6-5 TGTGCCAGCAGTTTCCGGGCTTCGGGAACTGAAGCTTTCTTT CASSFRASGTEAFF
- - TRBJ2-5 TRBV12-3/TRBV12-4 TGTGCCAGCAGTCCCGACGGAGAAGAGACCCAGTACTTC CASSPDGEETQYF
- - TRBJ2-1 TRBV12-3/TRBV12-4 TGTGCCAGCAGTGGGACAGGGGCCAGCGGGAGGAACTACAATGAGCAGTTCTTC CASSGTGASGRNYNEQFF
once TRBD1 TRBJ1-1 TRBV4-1 TGCGCCAGCAGCCAGGCCGGACAGGGGGCTTTCTTT CASSQAGQGAFF
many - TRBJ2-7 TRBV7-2 TGTGCCAGCAGCTTGGGTACCTACGAGCAGTACTTC CASSLGTYEQYF
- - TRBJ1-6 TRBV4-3 TGCGCCAGCAGCCAAGCGGCAGGGGCCCGAAATTCACCCCTCCACTTT CASSQAAGARNSPLHF
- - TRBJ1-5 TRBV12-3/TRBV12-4 TGTGCCAGCAGTTTGACGGTGATCAATCAACCCCAGCATTTT CASSLTVINQPQHF
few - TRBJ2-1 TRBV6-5 TGTGCCAGCAGCCTCAGACGTTTCAATGAGCAGTTCTTC CASSLRRFNEQFF